Listed below are T cell receptor beta chains from one sample, sequenced in a study of blood T cell repertoires in COVID-19. The table came from immunoSEQ multiplex PCR; TCRdb's copy has only in-frame clones and leaves some out. Among 200,000 to 250,000 clones listed, 88% were seen once. The sequenced sample consisted of peripheral blood. All receptors come from a woman aged 60 to 75 with acute or convalescent COVID-19. CDR3s include the opening cysteine and the closing phenylalanine or tryptophan. The D gene is left open where the match is weak. The listing skips clone size in some rows; elsewhere it reads once, few, many or a size class.

D: TRBD2; V: TRBV7-9; J: TRBJ2-4; size: few; length: 14; CDR3: CASSPSGGENIQYF; DNA: TGTGCCAGCAGCCCTAGCGGGGGGGAAAACATTCAGTACTTC
D: TRBD2; V: TRBV6-5; J: TRBJ2-1; size: -; length: 15; CDR3: CASSYRLAGVYEQFF; DNA: TGTGCCAGCAGTTACCGGCTAGCGGGAGTATATGAGCAGTTCTTC
D: TRBD2; V: TRBV28; J: TRBJ2-6; size: -; length: 17; CDR3: CASRLAGGTSGANVLTF; DNA: TGTGCCAGCCGACTAGCGGGAGGAACCTCTGGGGCCAACGTCCTGACTTTC
D: -; V: TRBV5-4; J: TRBJ1-2; size: -; length: 14; CDR3: CASRKTGTNYGYTF; DNA: TGTGCCAGCAGAAAGACAGGAACTAACTATGGCTACACCTTC
D: -; V: TRBV4-2; J: TRBJ1-3; size: -; length: 17; CDR3: CASSLNHRDTSGNTIYF; DNA: TGTGCCAGCAGCCTTAATCACCGGGACACTTCTGGAAACACCATATATTTT
D: -; V: TRBV5-8; J: TRBJ2-2; size: -; length: 15; CDR3: CASTFYGSHTGELFF; DNA: TGTGCCAGCACCTTCTACGGGAGTCACACCGGGGAGCTGTTTTTT
D: -; V: TRBV19; J: TRBJ2-7; size: -; length: 14; CDR3: CASDSVVPRLEQYF; DNA: TGTGCCAGTGACTCCGTTGTGCCTCGGCTCGAGCAGTACTTC
D: TRBD2; V: TRBV28; J: TRBJ2-3; size: -; length: 23; CDR3: CASSLYSTSGATAGGASTDTQYF; DNA: TGTGCCAGCAGTTTATACTCGACTAGCGGGGCCACCGCGGGAGGTGCTAGCACAGATACGCAGTATTTT
D: TRBD1; V: TRBV9; J: TRBJ1-2; size: -; length: 14; CDR3: CASSPRDRAAGYTF; DNA: TGTGCCAGCAGCCCCCGGGACAGGGCGGCTGGCTACACCTTC
D: TRBD1; V: TRBV28; J: TRBJ1-4; size: -; length: 14; CDR3: CASSLHRGREKLFF; DNA: TGTGCCAGCAGTTTACACAGGGGTCGGGAAAAACTGTTTTTT
D: -; V: TRBV9; J: TRBJ2-2; size: -; length: 17; CDR3: CASSPTLMSANTGELFF; DNA: TGTGCCAGCAGCCCAACCCTTATGAGCGCGAACACCGGGGAGCTGTTTTTT
D: -; V: TRBV15; J: TRBJ2-4; size: -; length: 17; CDR3: CATSRAREGLAKNIQYF; DNA: TGTGCCACCAGCAGAGCCAGGGAAGGGCTAGCCAAAAACATTCAGTACTTC
D: -; V: TRBV10-3; J: TRBJ2-7; size: -; length: 12; CDR3: CAISEAGSWEYF; DNA: TGTGCCATCAGTGAAGCCGGGAGCTGGGAGTACTTC